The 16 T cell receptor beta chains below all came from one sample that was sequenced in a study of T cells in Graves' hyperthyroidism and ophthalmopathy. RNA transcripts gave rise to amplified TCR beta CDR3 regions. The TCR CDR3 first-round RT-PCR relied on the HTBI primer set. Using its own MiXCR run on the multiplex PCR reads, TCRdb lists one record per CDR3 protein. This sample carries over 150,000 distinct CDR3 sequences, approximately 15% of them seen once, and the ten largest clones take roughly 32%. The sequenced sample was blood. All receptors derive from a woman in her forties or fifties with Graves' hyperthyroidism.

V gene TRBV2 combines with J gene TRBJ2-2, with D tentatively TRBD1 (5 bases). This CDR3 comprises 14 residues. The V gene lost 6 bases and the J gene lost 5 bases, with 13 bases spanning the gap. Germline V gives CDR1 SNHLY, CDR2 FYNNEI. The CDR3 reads CASRGDQRTGELFF. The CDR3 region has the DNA TGTGCCAGCAGAGGGGATCAACGAACCGGGGAGCTGTTTTTT.

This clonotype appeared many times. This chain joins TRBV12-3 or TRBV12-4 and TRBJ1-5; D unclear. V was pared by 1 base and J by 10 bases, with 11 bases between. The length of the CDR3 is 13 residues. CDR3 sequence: CASSLEAFSPQHF. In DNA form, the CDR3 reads TGTGCCAGCAGTTTAGAGGCCTTCTCCCCCCAGCATTTT.

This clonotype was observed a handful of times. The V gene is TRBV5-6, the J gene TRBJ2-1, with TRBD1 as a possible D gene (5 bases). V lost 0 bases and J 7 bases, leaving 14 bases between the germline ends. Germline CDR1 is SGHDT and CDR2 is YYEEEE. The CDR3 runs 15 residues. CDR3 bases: TGTGCCAGCAGCTTGGTAGGACATCGTGAAAATGAGCAGTTCTTC. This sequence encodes CASSLVGHRENEQFF.

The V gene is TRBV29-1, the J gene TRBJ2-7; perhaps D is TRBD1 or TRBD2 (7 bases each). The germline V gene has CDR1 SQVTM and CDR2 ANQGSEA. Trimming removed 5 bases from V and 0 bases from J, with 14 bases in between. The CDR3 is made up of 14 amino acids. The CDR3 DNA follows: TGCAGCGTTACAGGGGAGGGAAGCTCCTACGAGCAGTACTTC. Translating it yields CSVTGEGSSYEQYF.

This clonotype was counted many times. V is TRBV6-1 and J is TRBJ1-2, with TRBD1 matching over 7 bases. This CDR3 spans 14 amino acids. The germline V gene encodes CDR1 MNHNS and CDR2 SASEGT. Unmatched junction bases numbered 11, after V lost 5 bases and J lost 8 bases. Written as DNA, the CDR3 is TGTGCCAGCAGTTATGGAAGGGGGCGAGTCGGCTACACCTTC. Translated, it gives CASSYGRGRVGYTF.

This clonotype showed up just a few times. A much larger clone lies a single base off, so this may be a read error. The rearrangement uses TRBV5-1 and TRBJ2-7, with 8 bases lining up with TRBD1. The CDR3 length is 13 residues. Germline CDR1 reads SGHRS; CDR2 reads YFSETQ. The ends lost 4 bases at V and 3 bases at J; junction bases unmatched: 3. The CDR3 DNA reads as TGCGCCAGCAGCCGGGACAGGAACTACGAGCAGTACTTC. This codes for CASSRDRNYEQYF.

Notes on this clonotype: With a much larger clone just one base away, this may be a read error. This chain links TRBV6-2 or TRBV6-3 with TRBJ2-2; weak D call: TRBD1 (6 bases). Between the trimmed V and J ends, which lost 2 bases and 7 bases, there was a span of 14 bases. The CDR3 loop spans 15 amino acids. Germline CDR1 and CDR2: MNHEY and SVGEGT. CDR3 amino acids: CASSYSPGDIGELFF. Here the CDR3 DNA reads TGTGCCAGCAGTTACAGTCCAGGGGATATCGGGGAGCTGTTTTTT.

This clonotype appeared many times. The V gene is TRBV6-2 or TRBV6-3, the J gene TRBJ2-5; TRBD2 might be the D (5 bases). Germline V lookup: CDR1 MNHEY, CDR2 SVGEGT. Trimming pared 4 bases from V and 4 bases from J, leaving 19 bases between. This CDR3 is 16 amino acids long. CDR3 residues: CASSFFGEGIRETQYF. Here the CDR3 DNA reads TGTGCCAGCAGTTTTTTCGGCGAGGGTATAAGAGAGACCCAGTACTTC.

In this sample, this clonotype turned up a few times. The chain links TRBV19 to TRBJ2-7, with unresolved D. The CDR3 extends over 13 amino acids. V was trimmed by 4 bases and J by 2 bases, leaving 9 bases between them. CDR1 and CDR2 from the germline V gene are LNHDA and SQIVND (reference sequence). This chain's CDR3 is CASSRAGPYEQYF. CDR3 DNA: TGTGCCAGTAGTAGGGCTGGACCCTACGAGCAGTACTTC.

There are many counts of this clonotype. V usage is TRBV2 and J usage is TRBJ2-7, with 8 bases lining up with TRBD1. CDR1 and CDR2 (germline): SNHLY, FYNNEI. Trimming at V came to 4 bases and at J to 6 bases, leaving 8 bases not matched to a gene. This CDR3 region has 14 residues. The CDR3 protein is CASSAVTGASEQYF. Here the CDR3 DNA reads TGTGCCAGCAGTGCCGTGACAGGGGCTTCCGAGCAGTACTTC. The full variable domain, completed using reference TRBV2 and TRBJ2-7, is EPEVTQTPSHQVTQMGQEVILRCVPISNHLYFYWYRQILGQKVEFLVSFYNNEISEKSEIFDDQFSVERPDGSNFTLKIRSTKLEDSAMYFCASSAVTGASEQYFGPGTRLTVT.

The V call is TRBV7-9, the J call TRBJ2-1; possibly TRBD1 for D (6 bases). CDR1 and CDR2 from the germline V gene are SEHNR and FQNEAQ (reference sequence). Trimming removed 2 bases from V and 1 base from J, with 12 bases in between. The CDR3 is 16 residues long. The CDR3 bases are TGTGCCAGCAGCTTAACAGGGACAAGTTCCTACAATGAGCAGTTCTTC. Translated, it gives CASSLTGTSSYNEQFF.

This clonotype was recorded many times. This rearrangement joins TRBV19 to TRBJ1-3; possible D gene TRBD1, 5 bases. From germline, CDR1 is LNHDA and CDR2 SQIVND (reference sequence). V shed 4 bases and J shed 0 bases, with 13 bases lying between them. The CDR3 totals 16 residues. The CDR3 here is CASSKGLLSSGNTIYF. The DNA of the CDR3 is TGTGCCAGTAGTAAGGGACTCCTGAGCTCTGGAAACACCATATATTTT.

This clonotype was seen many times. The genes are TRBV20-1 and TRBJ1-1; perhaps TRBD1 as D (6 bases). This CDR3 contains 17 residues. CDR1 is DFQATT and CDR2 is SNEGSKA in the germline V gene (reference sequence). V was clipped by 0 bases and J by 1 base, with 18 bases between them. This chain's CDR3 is CSARDRPGQPRNTEAFF. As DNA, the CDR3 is TGCAGTGCTAGAGATCGTCCAGGACAGCCTAGGAACACTGAAGCTTTCTTT.

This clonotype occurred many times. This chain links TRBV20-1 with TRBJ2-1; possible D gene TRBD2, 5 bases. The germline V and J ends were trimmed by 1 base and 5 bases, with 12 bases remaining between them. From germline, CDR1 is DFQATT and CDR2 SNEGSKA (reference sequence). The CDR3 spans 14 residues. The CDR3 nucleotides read TGCAGTGCTAGAGGGCGGGTGGAGGACAATGAGCAGTTCTTC. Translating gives CSARGRVEDNEQFF.

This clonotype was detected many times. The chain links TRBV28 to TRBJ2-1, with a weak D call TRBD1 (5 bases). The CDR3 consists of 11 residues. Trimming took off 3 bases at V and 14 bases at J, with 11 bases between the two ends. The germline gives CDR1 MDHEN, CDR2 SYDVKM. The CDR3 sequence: CASSFQGREFF. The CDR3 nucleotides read TGTGCCAGCAGTTTCCAGGGCAGGGAGTTCTTC. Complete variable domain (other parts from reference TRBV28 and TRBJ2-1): DVKVTQSSRYLVKRTGEKVFLECVQDMDHENMFWYRQDPGLGLRLIYFSYDVKMKEKGDIPEGYSVSREKKERFSLILESASTNQTSMYLCASSFQGREFFGPGTRLTVL.

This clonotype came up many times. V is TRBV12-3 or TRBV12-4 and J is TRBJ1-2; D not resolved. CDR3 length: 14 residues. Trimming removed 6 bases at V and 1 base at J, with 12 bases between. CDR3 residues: CASRPTGNNYGYTF. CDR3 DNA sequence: TGTGCCAGCAGACCCACCGGGAATAACTATGGCTACACCTTC.